One sample yielded the 13 T cell receptor beta chains listed below, sequenced in a study of cytomegalovirus exposure and HLA in healthy donors. Vbeta (60) and Jbeta (13) primers were used in the PCR. Data came from immunoSEQ multiplex PCR; TCRdb stores just in-frame clones and leaves some out. The data hold about 99,000 clones, with 70% to 85% observed a single time. The source material was PBMCs. The receptor set was obtained from a woman in her late teens or twenties in good health and CMV-seropositive.

This chain joins TRBV21-1 and TRBJ2-3; TRBD1 is the table's D call, not checked against the DNA. TRBV21-1 is given as a pseudogene. The CDR3 sequence is 14 residues long. CDR3 in DNA: TGTGCCAGCACACAGGGGAGAAGCACAGATACGCAGTATTTT. The encoded protein is CASTQGRSTDTQYF.

CDR3 amino acids: CASSLDRVGNTIYF. CDR3 in DNA: TGTGCCAGCAGCTTGGACAGGGTTGGAAACACCATATATTTT. The V gene is TRBV7-6, the J gene TRBJ1-3, with 8 positions matching TRBD1. V dropped 3 bases and J dropped 3; count of bases not matched to a gene: 1. Looked up from germline, CDR1 is SGHVS and CDR2 is FNYEAQ. There are 14 residues in the CDR3.

This CDR3 reads CASSPQGATGELFF. CDR3 nucleotide sequence: TGTGCCAGCAGCCCCCAGGGGGCGACCGGGGAGCTGTTTTTT. The chain carries TRBV7-3 and TRBJ2-2; 8 bases map to TRBD1. Germline-derived CDR1 and CDR2 are SGHTA and FQGTGA. With 5 bases clipped from V and 5 bases from J, the junction kept 4 bases outside the gene matches. The CDR3 sequence is 14 residues long.

This chain joins TRBV11-3 and TRBJ1-2; a possible D gene is TRBD1 (5 bases). Per germline, CDR1 SGHNT and CDR2 YENEEA. The CDR3 extends over 14 amino acids. With 1 base removed from V and 3 bases from J, the gap between germline ends came to 9 bases. CDR3 nucleotide sequence: TGTGCCAGCAGCTTAGGCCAGGGTGACTATGGCTACACCTTC. Its protein is CASSLGQGDYGYTF.

The chain employs TRBV19 and TRBJ2-7, with 11 nucleotides matching TRBD1. V shed 6 bases and J 10 bases; nucleotides not matched to a gene: 14. The CDR3 has 15 residues. CDR1 and CDR2 from the germline V gene are LNHDA and SQIVND (reference sequence). The CDR3 sequence: CASSPYFTGTGGQYF. CDR3 in DNA: TGTGCCAGTAGCCCATACTTCACCGGGACAGGGGGACAGTACTTC. Using reference TRBV19 and TRBJ2-7 for the parts outside the CDR3, the full variable domain is DGGITQSPKYLFRKEGQNVTLSCEQNLNHDAMYWYRQDPGQGLRLIYYSQIVNDFQKGDIAEGYSVSREKKESFPLTVTSAQKNPTAFYLCASSPYFTGTGGQYFGPGTRLTVT.

The gene calls are TRBV9 and TRBJ1-2; D remains ambiguous. V gave up 4 bases and J gave up 7 bases, with 17 bases separating them. Germline V gene sequence: CDR1 SGDLS, CDR2 YYNGEE. The CDR3 consists of 14 residues. The CDR3 is CASSNPLRGGGYTF. The DNA for the CDR3 is TGTGCCAGCAGCAACCCATTGCGGGGTGGTGGCTACACCTTC.

CDR3 amino acids: CASSSAEGYTF. The CDR3 DNA follows: TGTGCCAGCAGTTCTGCCGAGGGCTACACCTTC. V gene TRBV28 combines with J gene TRBJ1-2; D uncertain. This CDR3 has 11 amino acids. V gave up 4 bases and J gave up 8 bases, with 8 bases separating them. Germline values: CDR1 MDHEN, CDR2 SYDVKM.

Details on this clone: Other nucleotide sequences in the sample specify the same CDR3. The chain combines TRBV7-9 with TRBJ2-3; D call uncertain. V lost 2 bases and J 6 bases, leaving 6 bases between the germline ends. CDR3 size: 12 residues. Germline CDR1 and CDR2: SEHNR and FQNEAQ (reference sequence). CDR3 protein: CASSLLTDTQYF. DNA of the CDR3: TGTGCCAGCAGCTTATTGACTGATACGCAGTATTTT. Full variable domain (missing parts from reference TRBV7-9 and TRBJ2-3): DTGVSQNPRHKITKRGQNVTFRCDPISEHNRLYWYRQTLGQGPEFLTYFQNEAQLEKSRLLSDRFSAERPKGSFSTLEIQRTEQGDSAMYLCASSLLTDTQYFGPGTRLTVL.

The table lists this clone with a few counts. The J gene is TRBJ1-4, the V gene TRBV30; D possibly corresponds to TRBD1 (5 bases). This CDR3 comprises 13 residues. Trimming took 4 bases from V and 4 from J, leaving 10 bases between them. Germline CDR1 and CDR2: GTSNPN and SVGIG (reference sequence). Here the CDR3 reads CAWTRQSNEKLFF. CDR3 in DNA: TGTGCCTGGACGAGACAGAGTAATGAAAAACTGTTTTTT.

The V and J genes are TRBV5-1 and TRBJ2-7; TRBD2 agrees at 8 bases. Germline V gene data show CDR1 as SGHRS and CDR2 as YFSETQ. The CDR3 loop spans 15 amino acids. V lost 4 bases, J lost 1 base, and 7 bases stayed unmatched. The CDR3 DNA sequence: TGCGCCAGCAGCCGTAGCGGGACCCCATCCTACGAGCAGTACTTC. It encodes CASSRSGTPSYEQYF.

The J gene is TRBJ1-1, the V gene TRBV4-1, with D hard to call. V was trimmed by 4 bases and J by 0 bases, leaving 12 bases between them. The V gene's germline CDR1 is MGHRA and CDR2 YSYEKL. CDR3 length: 15 amino acids. The CDR3: CASSLSGLMNTEAFF. CDR3 DNA: TGCGCCAGCAGCCTATCGGGGTTGATGAACACTGAAGCTTTCTTT.

The rearrangement uses TRBV30 and TRBJ1-5; D is possibly TRBD1 (5 bases). Trimming shortened V by 4 bases and J by 3 bases, and 10 bases separated the two germline ends. The V gene's germline CDR1 is GTSNPN and CDR2 SVGIG (reference sequence). The CDR3 consists of 13 residues. CDR3 in DNA: TGTGCCTGGACAACAGGTTTCAATCAGCCCCAGCATTTT. This translates into CAWTTGFNQPQHF.

The chain recombines TRBV4-1 with TRBJ2-5; 13 nucleotides line up with TRBD2. CDR1 MGHRA and CDR2 YSYEKL come from the germline V gene. There are 16 residues in the CDR3. The junction had 1 base not matched to a gene; V was cut back by 2 bases and J by 1 base. The CDR3 sequence: CASSQTSGRAQETQYF. DNA of the CDR3: TGCGCCAGCAGCCAAACTAGCGGGAGGGCCCAAGAGACCCAGTACTTC.